Below are 22 T cell receptor beta chains sequenced from a single sample in a study of cytomegalovirus exposure and HLA in healthy donors. This PCR relied on a set of 60 Vbeta primers and 13 Jbeta primers. The data were produced by immunoSEQ multiplex PCR, yet TCRdb's version contains in-frame clones alone and is incomplete. The data hold around 91,000 clones, with around 80% observed a single time. Sample: PBMCs. These receptors all stem from a male donor in good health and CMV-seropositive.

The chain is built from TRBV5-6 and TRBJ2-3; the D is unclear. CDR1 and CDR2 from the germline V gene are SGHDT and YYEEEE. The V and J ends lost 2 bases and 1 base respectively, with 5 bases between them. CDR3 size: 13 residues. Written as DNA, the CDR3 is TGTGCCAGCAGCTTTTCTGGCACAGATACGCAGTATTTT. This sequence encodes CASSFSGTDTQYF.

This clone was detected only a few times. The chain's CDR3 is CASSLSPGTSGRGVTQYF. In DNA, the CDR3 is TGTGCCAGCAGCTTATCCCCCGGGACTAGCGGGAGAGGGGTGACCCAGTACTTC. The chain recombines TRBV7-2 with TRBJ2-5; the match to TRBD2 covers 14 bases. J gave up 7 bases and V 2 bases, and 12 bases lay outside the gene matches. CDR1 is SGHTA and CDR2 is FQGNSA in the germline V gene. This CDR3 has 18 amino acids.

The V gene is TRBV29-1, the J gene TRBJ1-1; D gene unclear. The V end lost 4 bases, the J end lost 2 bases, and 11 bases lay between the germline ends. Per the germline V gene, CDR1 is SQVTM and CDR2 is ANQGSEA. There are 13 residues in the CDR3. Here the CDR3 reads CSVGIYPNTEAFF. Here the CDR3 DNA reads TGCAGCGTTGGTATTTATCCTAACACTGAAGCTTTCTTT.

This clone was detected only a few times. The J gene is TRBJ1-2, the V gene TRBV6-1, with 7 positions matching TRBD1. J lost 3 bases, V lost 8 bases, and 6 bases had no gene match. This CDR3 has 13 amino acids. CDR1 and CDR2 from the germline V gene are MNHNS and SASEGT. CDR3 in amino acids: CASGLQGYYGYTF. For the CDR3, the DNA is TGTGCCAGCGGGCTACAGGGGTACTATGGCTACACCTTC.

This chain joins TRBV6-1 and TRBJ2-1, with 8 positions matching TRBD2. CDR1 and CDR2 (germline): MNHNS, SASEGT. The CDR3 extends over 15 amino acids. After removal of 2 bases from V and 5 bases from J, the junction contained 5 bases not matched to a gene. The CDR3 DNA is TGTGCCAGCAGTGAATGGGGACTAGGGGACAATGAGCAGTTCTTC. Encoded protein: CASSEWGLGDNEQFF.

The CDR3 loop is CASSLDPGSTGELFF. As DNA, the CDR3 is TGCGCCAGCAGCTTAGATCCAGGGTCCACCGGGGAGCTGTTTTTT. This sequence joins TRBV5-1 and TRBJ2-2, with D possibly TRBD1 on 5 matching bases. CDR3 size: 15 residues. V was cut by 2 bases and J by 4 bases, with 12 bases left in between. Germline loops: CDR1 SGHRS, CDR2 YFSETQ.

The chain recombines TRBV6-5 with TRBJ1-2; the match to TRBD1 covers 7 bases. CDR1 is MNHEY and CDR2 is SVGAGI in the germline V gene. V was pared by 4 bases and J by 7 bases, with 9 bases of the junction left unmatched. CDR3 length equals 14 residues. CDR3 in DNA: TGTGCCAGCAGTTTTGACAGGGTAATCGGTGGCTACACCTTC. This translates into CASSFDRVIGGYTF.

This clone appeared a few times. V gene TRBV29-1 combines with J gene TRBJ2-1, with D maybe TRBD1 (5 bases). CDR3 length: 16 amino acids. V lost 2 bases to trimming and J lost 0 bases, with 14 bases between them. Germline lookup yields CDR1 SQVTM and CDR2 ANQGSEA. CDR3 region: CSVERGKGFSYNEQFF. As DNA, the CDR3 is TGCAGCGTTGAAAGGGGAAAGGGCTTCTCCTACAATGAGCAGTTCTTC.

The chain combines TRBV28 with TRBJ2-1, with 7 bases matching TRBD2. Germline V CDR1 and CDR2: MDHEN, SYDVKM. V lost 2 bases and J lost 2; bases outside the gene matches: 3. The CDR3 has 15 amino acids. The CDR3 nucleotides are TGTGCCAGCAGTTTAGCGGGAGCGCCCTACAATGAGCAGTTCTTC. Protein: CASSLAGAPYNEQFF.

CDR3 amino acids: CASKRRGGGETQYF. The CDR3 DNA follows: TGTGCCAGCAAACGGCGGGGGGGCGGAGAGACCCAGTACTTC. This sequence joins TRBV27 and TRBJ2-5, with TRBD2 identical over 9 bases. The CDR3 consists of 14 residues. The V segment lost 7 bases and the J segment 4 bases; nucleotides outside the gene matches: 7. CDR1 and CDR2 (germline): MNHEY, SMNVEV (reference sequence).

J is TRBJ2-7 and V is TRBV6-5; 9 bases agree with TRBD1. The V gene end was trimmed by 4 bases and the J gene end by 3 bases; junction bases not matched to a gene: 7. The CDR3 is made up of 15 amino acids. In germline, CDR1 is MNHEY, CDR2 SVGAGI. CDR3 in amino acids: CASSLRGTGSYEQYF. The CDR3 DNA reads TGTGCCAGCAGTTTACGGGGGACAGGGAGCTACGAGCAGTACTTC.

This chain joins TRBV29-1 and TRBJ1-2, with 9 bases fitting TRBD1. V lost 0 bases, J lost 4 bases, and 3 bases stayed unmatched. Germline values: CDR1 SQVTM, CDR2 ANQGSEA. The CDR3 is made up of 14 amino acids. CDR3 bases: TGCAGCGTTGAAGAAGGGACAGGGCTCTATGGCTACACCTTC. This encodes CSVEEGTGLYGYTF.

The CDR3: CASSLEATSGRAGDTQYF. CDR3 sequence (DNA): TGTGCCAGCAGCTTAGAGGCTACTAGCGGGAGGGCCGGTGATACGCAGTATTTT. This rearrangement joins TRBV7-6 to TRBJ2-3; the match to TRBD2 covers 13 bases. The germline CDR1 and CDR2 sequences are SGHVS and FNYEAQ. The CDR3 has 18 amino acids. V dropped 1 base and J dropped 6; count of bases not matched to a gene: 10.

This clone came up a few times. The rearrangement uses TRBV7-9 and TRBJ2-1, with 11 bases that match TRBD2. Germline-derived CDR1 and CDR2 are SEHNR and FQNEAQ (reference sequence). The ends lost 7 bases at V and 8 bases at J; junction bases unmatched: 7. The CDR3 runs 14 residues. CDR3: CASTRLAGWDEQFF. The CDR3 nucleotides are TGTGCCAGCACCCGACTAGCGGGATGGGATGAGCAGTTCTTC.

The chain recombines TRBV13 with TRBJ2-7; possibly TRBD1 for D (6 bases). V was pared by 5 bases and J by 2 bases, with 16 bases between. This CDR3 spans 15 amino acids. Germline assignment: CDR1 PRHDT and CDR2 FYEKMQ (reference sequence). Here the CDR3 reads CASSVRQDNPYEQYF. CDR3 nucleotides: TGTGCCAGCAGCGTTCGACAGGATAATCCCTACGAGCAGTACTTC.

There are a few counts of this clone. This rearrangement joins TRBV28 to TRBJ1-2; D ambiguous. Germline V gene lookup returns CDR1 MDHEN and CDR2 SYDVKM. This CDR3 has 13 residues. V was trimmed by 2 bases and J by 8 bases, leaving 12 bases between them. The CDR3 region has the DNA TGTGCCAGCAGTTTACCTAAACCGGGGGGCTACACCTTC. This sequence encodes CASSLPKPGGYTF.

The chain has TRBV4-1 and TRBJ2-2, with a possible D match to TRBD2 (6 bases). The length of the CDR3 is 16 residues. The V and J ends lost 0 bases and 4 bases respectively, with 12 bases between them. Germline loops: CDR1 MGHRA, CDR2 YSYEKL. DNA of the CDR3: TGCGCCAGCAGCCAAGAGCAGCGGGCGGGCACCGGGGAGCTGTTTTTT. Residues: CASSQEQRAGTGELFF.

This clone was counted between two and nine times. The chain couples TRBV5-6 to TRBJ2-7; the match to TRBD2 covers 9 bases. V shed 4 bases and J 3 bases; nucleotides not matched to a gene: 5. This CDR3 comprises 14 residues. Germline CDR1 and CDR2: SGHDT and YYEEEE. The CDR3, as DNA: TGTGCCAGCAGCCCGGGACTAGCCGACTACGAGCAGTACTTC. Translation: CASSPGLADYEQYF.

V usage is TRBV5-1 and J usage is TRBJ2-1; 10 bases are shared with TRBD2. The CDR3 loop spans 16 amino acids. With V trimmed by 0 bases and J by 7 bases, 7 bases remained unmatched. CDR1 and CDR2 (germline): SGHRS, YFSETQ. The CDR3 DNA reads as TGCGCCAGCAGCTTGGGGACTAGCGGTAGCGGGAATGAGCAGTTCTTC. Translating gives CASSLGTSGSGNEQFF.

The table lists this clone with a few counts. This chain links TRBV18 with TRBJ1-6; TRBD1 aligns across 8 bases. CDR1 and CDR2 from the germline V gene are KGHSH and LQKENI. The CDR3 runs 17 residues. V dropped 6 bases and J dropped 9; count of bases not matched to a gene: 16. As DNA, the CDR3 is TGTGCCAGCTCTCCGGACAGGGCCCCGCGGGGAGGTTCACCCCTCCACTTT. Translated: CASSPDRAPRGGSPLHF. The whole variable domain, remainder taken from reference TRBV18 and TRBJ1-6, is NAGVMQNPRHLVRRRGQEARLRCSPMKGHSHVYWYRQLPEEGLKFMVYLQKENIIDESGMPKERFSAEFPKEGPSILRIQQVVRGDSAAYFCASSPDRAPRGGSPLHFGNGTRLTVT.

The chain joins TRBV29-1 to TRBJ2-7; 9 nucleotides match TRBD1. V gave up 4 bases and J gave up 3 bases; unmatched junction bases: 1. Germline V gene data show CDR1 as SQVTM and CDR2 as ANQGSEA. The CDR3 length is 12 residues. The CDR3 DNA reads as TGCAGCGTTGGACAGGGGGTCTACGAGCAGTACTTC. Protein product: CSVGQGVYEQYF.

This clone was seen only a few times. V usage is TRBV11-2 and J usage is TRBJ1-3, with TRBD1 matching over 7 bases. CDR3 length: 16 residues. The ends lost 5 bases at V and 4 bases at J; junction bases unmatched: 11. CDR1 and CDR2 from the germline V gene are SGHAT and FQNNGV. The CDR3 spells CASSTRAGTVGNTIYF. CDR3 nucleotides: TGTGCCAGCAGCACCCGGGCAGGGACAGTAGGAAACACCATATATTTT.